This T cell receptor (beta chain) was retrieved from a study of CD8 T cells in Susac syndrome. The control group consisted of healthy donors matched for age and sex. The TEMRA cells underwent FACS enrichment, while the CD8+ and CD4+ T cells underwent negative isolation. The CDR3 has 14 amino acids. Trimming removed 3 bases from V and 2 bases from J; junction bases left unmatched: 4. Germline CDR1 is LNHNV and CDR2 is YYDKDF (reference sequence). The authors reverse transcribed roughly 0.5 to 1 ug RNA with random hexamers. Across 54 Vbeta and 13 Jbeta, TCR beta CDR3 was amplified with immunoSEQ multiplex PCR. TCRdb fed the immunoSEQ multiplex PCR reads into MiXCR, producing one record per CDR3 protein. This table holds roughly 130,000 distinct CDR3 sequences, over 90% found once.

The chain uses TRBV15 and TRBJ2-7; 7 bases match TRBD2. Sequencing was carried out using CD4+ T cells from PBMCs. The sequence derives from a human donor in good health. Here the CDR3 reads CATSRGRGTYEQYF. CDR3 DNA: TGTGCCACCAGCAGGGGGAGGGGAACCTACGAGCAGTACTTC.